This TCR beta chain was recovered during a study of cytomegalovirus exposure and HLA in healthy donors (dated by TCRdb to the late 2010s). Background for the entire study: An earlier analysis of some 550 of the donors reported 250 to 300 Gb of sequence data and roughly 100 million unique TCR beta sequences from some 180 million T cells. Approximately 310 gigabases of sequencing data and 78 million or so unique TCR sequences were included in an early release covering around 650 HLA-typed donors. Among the 398 genotyped donors, approximately 77% belonged to the genetic ancestry cluster associated with self-reported Caucasian donors. The study aimed to test whether cataloging public T cell receptors could reveal signatures of past pathogen exposure. The study profiled the T cell repertoires of 666 subjects by immunosequencing and related them to cytomegalovirus serostatus. Besides the first cohort of around 700 subjects, a separate validation cohort made up of about 120 different subjects was used. To predict cytomegalovirus infection status, the study brought together high-throughput TCR immunosequencing, statistical association of individual TCRs with disease status, and machine learning. In a later analysis, previously published TCR beta repertoires from several hundred donors were re-analyzed and high-resolution HLA genotyping was added so that TCR occurrence patterns could be studied. Rather than using new phenotypic data, the later analysis identified candidate immune exposures from TCR beta sequences and from how often those sequences occurred across donors. An earlier analysis of 587 of the donors used high-throughput TCR beta sequencing to judge whether each TCR beta V gene segment behaved as functional or pseudogenic. Alongside the repertoire data, information on donor age, sex, ethnicity and CMV serostatus was compiled. In a later genetic analysis, genome-wide SNP genotypes for about three fifths of the roughly 670 donors were used, and that subset was treated as a discovery cohort. All discovery cohort repertoires had been generated using a single sequencing platform. Both class I and class II loci were covered by HLA typing, at four-digit resolution. The number of donors typed differed by locus, with 629-630 for A, B, C, DRB1 and DQB1, roughly 520 for DQA1, approximately 580 for DPA1, and roughly 450 for DPB1. A handful of DR-DQ haplotypes were handled as single units for association and clustering because linkage in the cohort was strong. On average, roughly 200,000 unique TCR beta nucleotide sequences were sequenced per donor among 300 to 500 genotyped donors of the cohort, with approximately 18% of those sequences being non-productive.

In total, 666 healthy bone marrow donors made up the cohort. Cohort members were all nominally healthy when sampled, although unrecorded immune exposures were likely present. The donor was CMV seronegative and was included in the group of a few hundred seronegative cohort members. Every donor gave a peripheral blood sample, and the peripheral blood mononuclear cells from that sample were used for TCR beta sequencing. Genomic DNA was extracted from the blood cell samples with the Qiagen DNeasy Blood Extraction Kit. Findings and caveats that apply to the study as a whole: An earlier analysis of approximately 600 of the donors showed that most TCR beta V segments appeared in productive rearrangements either about 87% or about 30% of the time, which broadly matched IMGT annotations. Because counts were too low, some 17 rarely observed V segments, including chromosome 9 orphons, were excluded from the earlier analysis of around 640 of the donors. In both the original and validation cohorts, the classifier was reported to diagnose cytomegalovirus status with high specificity and sensitivity. For the cohort, immune exposure information was limited to CMV serostatus. According to a later analysis, parvovirus B19, influenza, CMV and Epstein-Barr virus appeared linked to several top co-occurrence clusters. A total of around 150 TCR beta chains were listed by the study as associated with cytomegalovirus. Linkage disequilibrium might explain the correlated functional status among segregating V segments, but an unknown experimental factor could not be ruled out. While some public TCRs were present in many individuals, most TCR sequences turned up only very rarely across donors. According to the authors, the approach could potentially be generalized to other disease states and immunological phenotypes. In vitro tests confirmed that a few of the cytomegalovirus-associated TCR beta chains recognize cytomegalovirus antigens. Because HLA typing was unavailable for some donors at each locus, only the typed subset was used in association tests. Strong co-occurrence of HLA alleles, especially DR and DQ, made assigning TCR associations to individual alleles difficult. Compared with equally common non-associated chains, HLA-associated TCR beta chains in a later analysis were more clonally expanded and had lower generation probabilities. Most CMV-associated TCR beta chains appeared to be HLA-restricted in a later analysis, and the HLA associations seemed to be driven largely by CMV exposure. Only TCR beta chains were sequenced in this cohort, and the absence of alpha or paired-chain data limited detectable features. A later genetic analysis reported fewer N-insertions in productive TCRs among donors in an Asian-associated ancestry cluster than the roughly 670-donor mean. Specific HLA alleles were associated with some 15,000 TCR beta sequences at a false discovery rate of 0.05 in a later analysis. The sequencing pipeline was judged likely to have produced a cluster of highly shared sequence variants as a technical artifact. Presence/absence analyses assumed roughly uniform sequencing depth across donors, an assumption that may not hold. A further reported finding was that TCR beta sequences accurately predicted the HLA-A and HLA-B alleles for most subjects in the first cohort. V-gene and J-gene trimming of TCR beta chains was associated with a missense DCLRE1C variant in a later genetic analysis, and the association was replicated in an independent cohort. In a later analysis, the rate of TCR association differed among HLA loci, with DRB1 alleles having the most associated TCRs and HLA-C alleles having the fewest. Because the 87-base-pair reads could not distinguish some IMGT-functional V segments, including TRBV6-2 and TRBV6-3, those segments were excluded.

Library preparation employed the immunoSEQ multiplex PCR assay. A mixture of 60 forward primers for TCR Vbeta segments and 13 reverse primers for TCR Jbeta segments was used in the multiplex PCR. The CDR3 region of rearranged TCR beta genes was amplified from genomic DNA with a multiplex PCR assay. The Illumina HiSeq System was used to sequence the amplified TCR beta libraries as 87-base-pair reads. The authors processed their data as follows. In a later analysis, roughly 80 million unique TCR beta chains were counted across the 690 or so repertoires, and roughly 11 million of these chains were shared by at least two donors. A nearest-neighbor algorithm error-corrected the raw reads and collapsed the reads into unique sequences, merging closely related sequences to remove PCR and sequencing errors. Alignment of CDR3 sequences to IMGT reference sequences was used to assign V, D and J gene segments. Each retained sequence needed at least a six-nucleotide match to both a V gene segment and a J gene segment. A rearrangement counted as productive if the CDR3 had no stop codons and remained in frame with V and J, and every other rearrangement counted as non-productive. CDR3 was defined according to IMGT convention as the region running from the second conserved V-encoded cysteine to the conserved J-encoded phenylalanine. In an earlier analysis of around 570 of the donors, sequences lacking an unambiguous match to a single V gene segment were excluded. In an earlier analysis of about 590 of the donors, a V segment was called functional when productive rearrangements were above 56.7%, and segregating when the standard deviation between donors exceeded 5%. A statistical classification framework was built for diagnosing cytomegalovirus status from the catalog of TCR beta chain sequences. In a later analysis, TCR nucleotide sequences were compared against IMGT/GENE-DB human TR gene sequences so that V and J genes could be assigned. In a later analysis, CDR3 sequences and most-parsimonious VDJ recombination scenarios were assigned using the TCRdist pipeline. In a later analysis, every TCR beta chain was defined by the combination of its CDR3 amino acid sequence and its V-gene family, and reads without a unique V-gene family were dropped. As a way to deal with suspected cross-contamination and a sequencing artifact, a later analysis dropped under 600 nucleotide sequences that were highly shared and had low generation probability. In a later analysis, a clonal expansion index was calculated for each public chain from normalized within-repertoire ranks of inferred template counts. In a later analysis, generation probabilities were computed with a VDJ recombination model fitted to out-of-frame rearrangements, and the resulting probabilities were checked against IGoR. A later analysis scored TCR-TCR, TCR-HLA and TCR-CMV co-occurrence with hypergeometric tests, applying a repertoire-size bias correction to TCR pairs. False discovery rates were estimated in a later analysis by permuting HLA or CMV assignments 20 times. In a later analysis, co-occurring TCRs were grouped using DBSCAN, and TCRdist sequence similarity was added for clustering within HLA-allele-positive subsets. Co-occurrence clustering excluded repertoires with fewer than 30,000 or more than 120,000 public chains, plus five with anomalous nucleotide sharing. The source is immuneACCESS, and TCRdb retained only in-frame sequences with V and J called. Part of the clones is not carried over; for the studies checked, unresolved V genes explain less than half of this, and the remainder is unexplained. V and J calls plus clone size are reproduced from that table; the DNA served to infer D and trimming. In this sample the table shows some 190,000 clones, roughly 77% of which occur a single time. The top ten constitute about 1.9% of the sample.

This clone has just a few counts. The target of this receptor is not known. Nothing much larger sits one base from this clone, and base qualities are not available. Per the germline V gene, SNHLY is the CDR1 and FYNNEI is the CDR2. V is trimmed back by 6 bases and J by 4 bases, and the junction contains 2 bases that no gene match accounts for. The CDR3 numbers 14 residues from cysteine through phenylalanine. Only CDR3 DNA is held: 42 bases, read in frame from base 1. The sequence links TRBV2 to TRBJ2-5; 13 bases in between match TRBD2. Sequencing was carried out using PBMCs. This receptor was identified in a young woman in good health and CMV-seronegative. Here is the DNA: TGTGCCAGCAGCCGGACTAGCGGGGGAGAGACCCAGTACTTC. The encoded protein is CASSRTSGGETQYF. With the rest looked up from the reference TRBV2 and TRBJ2-5 genes rather than sequenced, the full variable domain is EPEVTQTPSHQVTQMGQEVILRCVPISNHLYFYWYRQILGQKVEFLVSFYNNEISEKSEIFDDQFSVERPDGSNFTLKIRSTKLEDSAMYFCASSRTSGGETQYFGPGTRLLVL.